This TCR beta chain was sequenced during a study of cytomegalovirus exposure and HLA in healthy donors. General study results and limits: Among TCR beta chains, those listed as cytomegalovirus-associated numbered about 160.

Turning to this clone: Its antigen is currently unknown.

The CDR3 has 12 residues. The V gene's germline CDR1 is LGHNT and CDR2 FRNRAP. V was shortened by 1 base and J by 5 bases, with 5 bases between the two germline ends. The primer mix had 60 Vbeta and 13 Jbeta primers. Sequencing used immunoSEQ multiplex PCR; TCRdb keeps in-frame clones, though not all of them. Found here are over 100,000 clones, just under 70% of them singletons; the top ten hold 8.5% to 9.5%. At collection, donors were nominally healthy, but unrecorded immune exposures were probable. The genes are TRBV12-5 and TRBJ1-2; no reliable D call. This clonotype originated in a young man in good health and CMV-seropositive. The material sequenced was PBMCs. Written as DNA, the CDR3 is TGTGCTAGTGGTTTGGGCCTATATGGCTACACCTTC. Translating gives CASGLGLYGYTF.